Below, 6 T cell receptor beta chains from the same sample are listed, as sequenced in a study of T cell clonality in common variable immunodeficiency. Assay: immunoSEQ multiplex PCR; the TCRdb copy retains only in-frame clones and omits some. The sample was found to contain approximately 30,000 clones, and every one recurs. Material: peripheral blood mononuclear cells. These receptors all stem from a person between 18 and 75 years old in good health.

This clone was recorded many times. The read gets to within 3 residues of the CDR3 end, and the germline J gene fills in the rest. The chain links TRBV20-1 to TRBJ2-7; 12 nucleotides line up with TRBD2. The CDR3 consists of 15 residues. The J segment lost 0 bases and the V segment lost 5 bases, leaving 5 bases of the junction unmatched. CDR1 and CDR2 (germline): DFQATT, SNEGSKA (reference sequence). CDR3 in amino acids: CSAGPTSGSSYEQYF. CDR3 bases read: TGCAGTGCTGGCCCGACTAGCGGGAGCTCCTACGAG.

This clone has ten or more counts. The read comes to an end 3 residues before the CDR3 does, leaving the germline J gene to fill in the end. This sequence joins TRBV7-3 and TRBJ2-6, with a possible D match to TRBD1 (5 bases). V lost 2 bases to trimming and J lost 0 bases, with 14 bases between them. The CDR3 totals 18 residues. Germline assignment: CDR1 SGHTA and CDR2 FQGTGA. Incomplete CDR3 DNA: TGTGCCAGCAGCTTATCGGCAGGGCAAAGCTCTGGGGCCAACGTC. Amino acid sequence: CASSLSAGQSSGANV. The entire CDR3 reads CASSLSAGQSSGANVLTF.

Notes on this clone: The read ends 3 residues shy of where the CDR3 ends; the end is completed using the germline J gene. V is TRBV11-2 and J is TRBJ1-5; D unclear. Germline V CDR1 and CDR2: SGHAT, FQNNGV. CDR3 size: 14 residues. The germline V and J ends were trimmed by 4 bases and 6 bases, with 13 bases remaining between them. CDR3 loop: CASSSVPRGQPQHF. Incomplete CDR3 DNA: TGTGCCAGCAGCTCCGTACCCCGGGGTCAGCCC.

This clone has ten or more counts. The observed sequence ends 3 residues before the CDR3 terminus, with the missing tail filled in from the germline J gene. V gene TRBV29-1 combines with J gene TRBJ2-7; 8 bases line up with TRBD1. The germline gives CDR1 SQVTM, CDR2 ANQGSEA. This CDR3 region has 11 residues. CDR3 sequence: CTRGRKYEQYF. CDR3 bases read: TGCACCAGGGGGCGGAAATACGAG.

In this sample, this clone turned up many times. The read terminates 3 residues before the CDR3 end, so the remaining end is supplied by the germline J gene. V gene TRBV7-9 combines with J gene TRBJ2-1, with TRBD1 matching 7 bases. CDR1 SEHNR and CDR2 FQNEAQ come from the germline V gene (reference sequence). This CDR3 is built from 14 residues. The V gene end was trimmed by 3 bases and the J gene end by 8 bases; junction bases not matched to a gene: 7. CDR3 amino acids: CASSFQTGFHEQFF. The CDR3 DNA, read in part, is TGTGCCAGCAGCTTCCAGACAGGGTTCCATGAG.

This clone was seen repeatedly, ten times or more. Coverage ceases 3 residues before the CDR3 finishes, and the germline J gene fills in the end. The rearrangement links TRBV20-1 to TRBJ1-4, with TRBD1 identical over 12 bases. V shed 2 bases and J 3 bases; nucleotides not matched to a gene: 10. CDR3 length: 18 residues. Germline CDR1 is DFQATT and CDR2 is SNEGSKA (reference sequence). The covered CDR3 bases are TGCAGTGCTAGAAACGTGCGGGGACAGGGGGCGGCTAATGAAAAA. Translated: CSARNVRGQGAANEK. The full CDR3 protein reads CSARNVRGQGAANEKLFF.